The 11 T cell receptor beta chains below were found in one sample sequenced in a study of molecular identifiers for immune sequencing clone quantification. TCRdb reprocessed the PCR reads with MiXCR, giving one entry per CDR3 protein. The sample includes some 100,000 distinct CDR3 sequences, around a fifth of them seen just once. The sequenced sample consisted of naive CD8+ T cells from blood, with Jurkat cell RNA spiked in. Subset in this sample: FACS-sorted CD8+CD4-CCR7+CD45RA+ naive T cells. The receptors were gathered from a human donor in good health. Some libraries in this study had Jurkat cell RNA spiked in.

This clonotype has at least ten counts. The chain uses TRBV24-1 and TRBJ2-2; TRBD1 aligns across 8 bases. The trim removed 6 bases at V and 3 bases at J, leaving 2 bases unmatched. Germline V CDR1 and CDR2: KGHDR, SFDVKD. The CDR3 is made up of 14 amino acids. The CDR3 loop reads CATSTTGDTGELFF. The CDR3 DNA reads TGTGCCACCAGTACGACAGGGGACACCGGGGAGCTGTTTTTT.

This clonotype has at least ten counts. CDR3 protein: CASSLGTGRTYEQYF. The CDR3 DNA sequence: TGTGCCAGCAGTTTAGGGACAGGGAGGACCTACGAGCAGTACTTC. The rearrangement links TRBV28 to TRBJ2-7; TRBD1 matches at 9 bases. The CDR3 is 15 amino acids. The germline CDR1 and CDR2 sequences are MDHEN and SYDVKM. V lost 2 bases, J lost 2 bases, and 4 bases stayed unmatched.

The table lists this clonotype with many counts. The chain recombines TRBV30 with TRBJ2-1; TRBD2 is a possible D gene (6 bases). The CDR3 consists of 13 residues. The germline CDR1 and CDR2 sequences are GTSNPN and SVGIG (reference sequence). Trimming took 4 bases from V and 4 from J, leaving 11 bases between them. For the CDR3, the DNA is TGTGCCTGGACCTGGGGGAGGTACAATGAGCAGTTCTTC. This encodes CAWTWGRYNEQFF.

This clonotype was seen ten or more times. The CDR3 loop reads CASSQGGGLAFTDTQYF. In DNA, the CDR3 is TGTGCCAGCAGCCAAGGAGGAGGTCTAGCGTTTACAGATACGCAGTATTTT. The chain recombines TRBV3-1 with TRBJ2-3; the D gene is possibly TRBD2 (6 bases). V was pared by 1 base and J by 3 bases, with 17 bases between. The germline CDR1 and CDR2 sequences are LGHDT and YNNKEL (reference sequence). The CDR3 spans 17 residues.

There are many counts of this clonotype. This chain joins TRBV5-6 and TRBJ2-7; 11 bases are shared with TRBD2. Germline V gene lookup returns CDR1 SGHDT and CDR2 YYEEEE. The J segment lost 3 bases and the V segment lost 4 bases, leaving 9 bases of the junction unmatched. The CDR3 runs 16 residues. The CDR3 DNA reads as TGTGCCAGCAGCACTAGCGGGGGCGATCCTTACTACGAGCAGTACTTC. Protein: CASSTSGGDPYYEQYF.

This clonotype was seen at least ten times. This sequence joins TRBV2 and TRBJ2-7; TRBD2 agrees at 8 bases. CDR3 length: 13 amino acids. With 9 bases clipped from V and 2 bases from J, the junction kept 6 bases outside the gene matches. In germline, CDR1 is SNHLY, CDR2 FYNNEI. CDR3 in DNA: TGTGCCAGAGGCAGCGGGGGCCCCTACGAGCAGTACTTC. It specifies CARGSGGPYEQYF. Looking up the rest from reference TRBV2 and TRBJ2-7 gives the full variable domain: EPEVTQTPSHQVTQMGQEVILRCVPISNHLYFYWYRQILGQKVEFLVSFYNNEISEKSEIFDDQFSVERPDGSNFTLKIRSTKLEDSAMYFCARGSGGPYEQYFGPGTRLTVT.

Concerning this clonotype itself: Being one base from a much bigger clone, this may be a read error. The chain has TRBV29-1 and TRBJ1-1; 10 positions match TRBD1. The CDR3 is made up of 13 amino acids. V dropped 5 bases and J dropped 10; count of bases not matched to a gene: 10. CDR1 is SQVTM and CDR2 is ANQGSEA in the germline V gene. CDR3 residues: CSVQTDRGRSAFF. The CDR3 nucleotides read TGCAGCGTTCAAACGGACAGGGGGAGGTCAGCTTTCTTT.

This clonotype was seen at least ten times. The V and J genes are TRBV19 and TRBJ2-7; D uncertain. Germline V gene sequence: CDR1 LNHDA, CDR2 SQIVND (reference sequence). The ends were cut back, 9 bases at V and 2 bases at J, with 8 bases in the middle. The CDR3 runs 11 residues. CDR3 in amino acids: CASRDAYEQYF. As DNA, the CDR3 is TGTGCCAGCCGAGATGCCTACGAGCAGTACTTC.

Details on this clonotype: Being one base from a much bigger clone, this may be a read error. This chain joins TRBV27 and TRBJ2-3; D ambiguous. Germline lookup yields CDR1 MNHEY and CDR2 SMNVEV (reference sequence). CDR3 size: 13 residues. With 4 bases removed from V and 7 bases from J, the gap between germline ends came to 12 bases. In nucleotides, the CDR3 is TGTGCCAGCAGTTCCCAGGAAACCAATACGCAGTATTTT. Translated: CASSSQETNTQYF.

Turning to this clonotype: Just one base apart from a much larger clone, this may be a read error. The V gene is TRBV12-3 or TRBV12-4, the J gene TRBJ2-2; 12 positions match TRBD1. This CDR3 comprises 16 residues. The CDR3 coding sequence is TGTGCCAGCACCCCGGGACAGGGGGCCCGCACCGGGGAGCTGGTTTTT. It yields the protein CASTPGQGARTGELVF.

In its sample, this clonotype was seen many times. V gene TRBV14 combines with J gene TRBJ2-3; D ambiguous. Trimming took off 0 bases at V and 0 bases at J, with 10 bases between the two ends. Germline-derived CDR1 and CDR2 are SGHDN and FVKESK. CDR3 size: 16 residues. The CDR3 spells CASSQEWIGSTDTQYF. The CDR3 coding sequence is TGTGCCAGCAGCCAAGAATGGATAGGTAGCACAGATACGCAGTATTTT.